A selection of T cell receptor beta chains follows, all from one sample in a study of identical twins. TCRdb processed the 5' RACE reads anew with MiXCR; each CDR3 protein has one entry. Here the sample spans roughly 720,000 distinct CDR3 sequences, 15% to 20% being singletons. The sample was also linked to a second study, of T cells expressing NK-cell markers.

Sequenced material: PBMCs. All receptors come from a woman aged 18 to 35 in good health. Both conserved end residues are part of each CDR3. D genes are given only for firm matches. Clone size is stated in some rows and not others, as once, few, many or a class when expanded.

V	D	J	size	DNA	CDR3
TRBV28	-	TRBJ2-1	-	TGTGCCAGCACTACCCATATACGGGATGAGCAGTTCTTC	CASTTHIRDEQFF
TRBV15	-	TRBJ2-1	-	TGTGCCACCAGTGAAGCGAATGAGCAGTTCTTC	CATSEANEQFF
TRBV12-3/TRBV12-4	TRBD2	TRBJ2-2	-	TGTGCCAGCAGGGGCGGGAGTGGGTCCACCGGGGAGCTGTTTTTT	CASRGGSGSTGELFF
TRBV20-1	TRBD2	TRBJ2-1	-	TGCAGTGCTAGGTCTTTAGCGGGGGCCTCCTACAATGAGCAGTTCTTC	CSARSLAGASYNEQFF
TRBV12-3/TRBV12-4	-	TRBJ2-1	-	TGTGCCAGCAGTTTAGCGTCCTTGTACAATGAGCAGTTCTTC	CASSLASLYNEQFF
TRBV20-1	-	TRBJ1-1	few	TGCAGTGCTAGAGAAGGGAGGCGGACTGAAGCTTTCTTT	CSAREGRRTEAFF
TRBV20-1	TRBD2	TRBJ2-3	many	TGCAGTGTTACTAGCGGCTCCACAGATACGCAGTATTTT	CSVTSGSTDTQYF
TRBV19	TRBD2	TRBJ2-3	-	TGTGCCAGTAGTCCCCTTCGTGGCGGGAGTTCTATGGATACGCAGTATTTT	CASSPLRGGSSMDTQYF
TRBV29-1	-	TRBJ2-5	-	TGCAGTAAAGAGACCCAGTACTTC	CSKETQYF
TRBV7-8	-	TRBJ2-7	-	TGTGCCAGCAGCCTCCCGGGCAAAGAGCAGTACTTC	CASSLPGKEQYF
TRBV2	TRBD1	TRBJ2-1	-	TGTGCCAGCAGTGTGGACAGGTTTGAGGAGTTCTTC	CASSVDRFEEFF
TRBV20-1	TRBD2	TRBJ2-5	few	TGCAGTCTACCCTCGGGACTAGCGGGAAAGGTGACCCAGTACTTC	CSLPSGLAGKVTQYF
TRBV20-1	TRBD1	TRBJ1-6	-	TGCAGTGTTTCGGGACAGACTAATTCACCCCTCCACTTT	CSVSGQTNSPLHF
TRBV29-1	TRBD1	TRBJ2-7	few	TGCAGCGTTGGGGACAGATACGGCGAGCAGTACTTC	CSVGDRYGEQYF
TRBV6-5	-	TRBJ2-1	few	TGTGCCAGCAGTTACTCGACGAAGGCCTTTAACAATGAGCAGTTCTTC	CASSYSTKAFNNEQFF
TRBV4-1	-	TRBJ2-7	-	TGCGCCAGCAGCCACCATGGGCGGCCCTACGAGCAGTACTTC	CASSHHGRPYEQYF
TRBV5-1	TRBD1	TRBJ1-3	few	TGCGCCAGCAGCTCGGGACAGACCAGCTCTGGAAACACCATATATTTT	CASSSGQTSSGNTIYF
TRBV4-2	-	TRBJ1-6	-	TGTGCCAGCAGCCAAAGAGGGCAGAATTCACCCCTCCACTTT	CASSQRGQNSPLHF
TRBV11-2	TRBD2	TRBJ2-1	-	TGTGCCAGCAGCCCGGCGGGTAGCGGGTACTCCTACAATGAGCAGTTCTTC	CASSPAGSGYSYNEQFF
TRBV27	-	TRBJ1-1	few	TGTGCCAGCAGTTTCTCTTTTAGGGGTACTGAAGCTTTCTTT	CASSFSFRGTEAFF
TRBV18	TRBD2	TRBJ2-3	few	TGTGCCAGCTCACCCTCTAGCGGGGGGGCTGACGGAGATACGCAGTATTTT	CASSPSSGGADGDTQYF
TRBV10-3	-	TRBJ2-1	-	TGTGCCATCAGTCAACTAGCTCTGCGGAATGAGCAGTTCTTC	CAISQLALRNEQFF
TRBV6-1	-	TRBJ2-7	few	TGTGCCAGCAGCGTGACGCAGACCTACGAGCAGTACTTC	CASSVTQTYEQYF
TRBV24-1	TRBD1	TRBJ1-2	-	TGTGCCACCAGTGATTGGGGAGGGGGCGATGGCTACACCTTC	CATSDWGGGDGYTF
TRBV29-1	-	TRBJ2-7	few	TGCAGCGTTGACCTAGGCGTGGGGCTCTCCTACGAGCAGTACTTC	CSVDLGVGLSYEQYF
TRBV4-2	-	TRBJ2-3	many	TGTGCCAGCAGCCAAGAGAGGTCTGGGGGGGGCACCATCCCCCCAGATACGCAGTATTTT	CASSQERSGGGTIPPDTQYF
TRBV10-3	-	TRBJ1-2	-	TGTGCCATCAGTGTTCGCAGGGAGGATGGCTACACCTTC	CAISVRREDGYTF
TRBV12-3/TRBV12-4	-	TRBJ2-5	few	TGTGCCAGCAGGGGGTTCTGGTCCCAGTACTTC	CASRGFWSQYF
TRBV7-9	TRBD1	TRBJ2-7	-	TGTGCCAGCAGCTTAGCGTTGAAATGGGACAGATCCTACGAGCAGTACTTC	CASSLALKWDRSYEQYF
TRBV13	-	TRBJ1-4	few	TGTGCCAGCAGCCCACGGAGGGATGAAAAACTGTTTTTT	CASSPRRDEKLFF
TRBV24-1	-	TRBJ1-1	few	TGTGCCACCAGTGTCTGGGACATTTGGGGGCTTGATACTGAAGCTTTCTTT	CATSVWDIWGLDTEAFF
TRBV15	-	TRBJ2-7	few	TGTGCCACCAGCAGAGTATTCCGGGTCAGGGGCTACGAGCAGTACTTC	CATSRVFRVRGYEQYF
TRBV7-9	-	TRBJ1-1	few	TGTGCCAGTTTCAACACTGAAGCTTTCTTT	CASFNTEAFF
TRBV7-9	TRBD1	TRBJ1-2	many	TGTGCCAGCACCTCACAGGGGGCAGGCTACACCTTC	CASTSQGAGYTF
TRBV7-9	TRBD2	TRBJ2-1	few	TGTGCCAGCAGCCCCCGGACTAGCGGGAGAAATGAGCAGTTCTTC	CASSPRTSGRNEQFF
TRBV11-1	TRBD1	TRBJ2-5	-	TGTGCCAGCAGCTCACCCGTAATGGCCAGGGGGAAGGGGGAGACCCAGTACTTC	CASSSPVMARGKGETQYF
TRBV5-1	-	TRBJ2-7	-	TGCGCCAGCAGCCATAGAGTCGCACAGGGTAACGAGCAGTACTTC	CASSHRVAQGNEQYF
TRBV6-2/TRBV6-3	-	TRBJ2-3	-	TGTGCCAGCAGTCGACCCCCAGATACGCAGTATTTT	CASSRPPDTQYF
TRBV10-3	-	TRBJ2-7	-	TGTGCCATCAGTGTATCGACAGTCTACGAGCAGTACTTC	CAISVSTVYEQYF
TRBV27	TRBD1	TRBJ2-7	few	TGTGCCAGCAGTTTATCCGGGGACAGAGCCTACGAGCAGTACTTC	CASSLSGDRAYEQYF
TRBV20-1	-	TRBJ2-1	few	TGCAGTGCTTCCACGGGACACCCCTACAATGAGCAGTTCTTC	CSASTGHPYNEQFF
TRBV9	-	TRBJ1-1	few	TGTGCCAGCAGCGTAGAAGGGAACTTACCGAACACTGAAGCTTTCTTT	CASSVEGNLPNTEAFF
TRBV7-9	-	TRBJ1-1	few	TGTGCCAGCAGCCACCAGGGGCACAGGCAGTACACTGAAGCTTTCTTT	CASSHQGHRQYTEAFF
TRBV7-6	-	TRBJ2-3	-	TGTGCCAGCAGCTTAGTGGGGGCAGCGGGATATAGCACAGATACGCAGTATTTT	CASSLVGAAGYSTDTQYF
TRBV12-3/TRBV12-4	TRBD2	TRBJ2-3	-	TGTGCCAGCAGTTTCGGTCTAGCGGGAGGGCGGGGAGATTCAGATACGCAGTATTTT	CASSFGLAGGRGDSDTQYF
TRBV30	-	TRBJ2-3	few	TGTGCCTGGAGTGTAAAGACGGAGGAGGTAGCGGAAAGCACAGATACGCAGTATTTT	CAWSVKTEEVAESTDTQYF
TRBV6-2/TRBV6-3	-	TRBJ1-2	few	TGTGCCAGCAGTTACTCGACGACCCTGAACTATGGCTACACCTTC	CASSYSTTLNYGYTF
TRBV7-9	-	TRBJ2-1	few	TGTGCCAGCAGCCCCGCGGGGTCGTTCTACAATGAGCAGTTCTTC	CASSPAGSFYNEQFF
TRBV12-3/TRBV12-4	-	TRBJ1-2	few	TGTGCCAGCAGTTCAGGGGCCGAACTTAGGACTCATGGCTACACCTTC	CASSSGAELRTHGYTF
TRBV7-2	-	TRBJ2-3	few	TGTGCCAGCAGCTTAGATCTAGCTACTACGCAGTATTTT	CASSLDLATTQYF
TRBV29-1	-	TRBJ1-1	many	TGCAGCGTGGTCGGCCAGAACACTGAAGCTTTCTTT	CSVVGQNTEAFF
TRBV7-2	-	TRBJ2-1	few	TGTGCCAGCAGCCCGGAGTTCTTC	CASSPEFF
TRBV30	-	TRBJ2-3	-	TGTGCCTGGAGCCAGGGGACAGATACGCAGTATTTT	CAWSQGTDTQYF
TRBV4-2	TRBD2	TRBJ2-1	-	TGTGCCAGCAGCCAAGGGACTAGCGGGGGGTGGAACTCCTACAATGAGCAGTTCTTC	CASSQGTSGGWNSYNEQFF
TRBV18	-	TRBJ2-1	-	TGTGCCAGCTCACCGGCGGACCCCTCCTACAATGAGCAGTTCTTC	CASSPADPSYNEQFF
TRBV2	-	TRBJ2-5	few	TGTGCCAGCAGTGAAAGACCCCTCGCCGGGAAGACCCAGTACTTC	CASSERPLAGKTQYF